This T cell receptor (beta chain) was identified during a study of OX40 agonist ivuxolimab in advanced cancers. Study-level information: Age averaged around 60 years (range 23 to 79), and 82.7% were male.

The germline gives CDR1 SNHLY, CDR2 FYNNEI. Trimming took 8 bases from V and 4 from J; bases not matched to a gene: 14. CDR3 length: 16 amino acids. Libraries were prepared by immunoSEQ multiplex PCR; TCRdb keeps only in-frame clonotypes and omits some of them. The sample lists tens of thousands of clones, 80% to 90% occurring once. The V gene is TRBV2, the J gene TRBJ2-5, with 9 bases aligning to TRBD2. This specimen was CD4+ or CD8+ T cells sorted from blood, taken in a trial of the OX40 agonist ivuxolimab. The TCR was taken from an adult with an advanced solid tumor such as melanoma, head and neck, liver or kidney cancer. The CDR3 nucleotides are TGTGCCAGCTATAAACTGGGCGGGGGGGCCTCAGAGACCCAGTACTTC. This sequence encodes CASYKLGGGASETQYF.